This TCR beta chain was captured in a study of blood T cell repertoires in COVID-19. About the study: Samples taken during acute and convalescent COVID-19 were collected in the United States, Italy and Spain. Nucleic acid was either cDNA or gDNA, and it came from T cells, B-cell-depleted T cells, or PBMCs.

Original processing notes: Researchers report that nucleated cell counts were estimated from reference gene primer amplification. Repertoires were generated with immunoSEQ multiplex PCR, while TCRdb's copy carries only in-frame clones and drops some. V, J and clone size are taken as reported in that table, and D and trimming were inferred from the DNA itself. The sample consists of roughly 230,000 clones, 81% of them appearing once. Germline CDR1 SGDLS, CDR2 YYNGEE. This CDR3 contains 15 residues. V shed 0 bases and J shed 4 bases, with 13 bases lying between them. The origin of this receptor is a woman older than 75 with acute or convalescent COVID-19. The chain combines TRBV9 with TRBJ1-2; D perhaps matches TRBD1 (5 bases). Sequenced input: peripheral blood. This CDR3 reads CASSVVEVGGYGYTF. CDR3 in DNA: TGTGCCAGCAGCGTAGTAGAGGTGGGGGGCTATGGCTACACCTTC.